The next 31 T cell receptor beta chains were all read from a single sample in a study of identifying expanded T cells in peripheral blood. Produced via immunoSEQ multiplex PCR; TCRdb's table is partial and in-frame only. The sample yields about 100,000 clones, about 87% seen once. The sequenced material came from blood. The receptors come from a person between 18 and 75 years old in good health.

This clone was observed a handful of times. The V gene is TRBV30, the J gene TRBJ1-1, with D unresolved. Germline CDR1 GTSNPN, CDR2 SVGIG (reference sequence). Trimming left V 0 bases short and J 4 bases short, with 3 bases between. The CDR3 spans 11 residues. The DNA for the CDR3 is TGTGCCTGGAGTGTTACCACTGAAGCTTTCTTT. It encodes CAWSVTTEAFF.

The chain employs TRBV5-1 and TRBJ1-3; 10 positions match TRBD1. V trimming: 4 bases; J trimming: 11 bases; junction bases outside the gene matches: 9. The CDR3 is 14 amino acids. The germline CDR1 and CDR2 sequences are SGHRS and YFSETQ. CDR3 loop: CASSVGTGAQSIYF. The CDR3 DNA reads as TGCGCCAGCAGCGTAGGGACAGGGGCCCAGTCCATATATTTT. The whole variable domain, filled in from reference TRBV5-1 and TRBJ1-3, reads KAGVTQTPRYLIKTRGQQVTLSCSPISGHRSVSWYQQTPGQGLQFLFEYFSETQRNKGNFPGRFSGRQFSNSRSEMNVSTLELGDSALYLCASSVGTGAQSIYFGEGSWLTVV.

In DNA, the CDR3 is TGTGCCAGCAGCCAAGAGAGGGGAAACAGGAGGAACACTGAAGCTTTCTTT. It encodes CASSQERGNRRNTEAFF. The V gene is TRBV14, the J gene TRBJ1-1; perhaps TRBD1 as D (5 bases). V lost 0 bases and J 1 base, leaving 15 bases between the germline ends. The CDR3 is made up of 17 amino acids. Germline V CDR1 and CDR2: SGHDN, FVKESK.

This rearrangement joins TRBV14 to TRBJ2-4; 9 bases agree with TRBD1. Germline CDR1 SGHDN, CDR2 FVKESK. This CDR3 is built from 17 residues. Trimming took 5 bases from V and 2 from J; bases not matched to a gene: 10. Here the CDR3 DNA reads TGTGCCAGCAGCAAACCCCGGACAGGGGATTCCAAAAACATTCAGTACTTC. Translated, it gives CASSKPRTGDSKNIQYF.

This chain uses TRBV30 with TRBJ2-5; 7 bases fit TRBD1. Germline V gene lookup returns CDR1 GTSNPN and CDR2 SVGIG (reference sequence). The CDR3 totals 14 residues. The trim removed 3 bases at V and 5 bases at J, leaving 9 bases unmatched. The CDR3 protein is CAWSVTGVRETQYF. CDR3 DNA: TGTGCCTGGAGCGTCACAGGGGTAAGGGAGACCCAGTACTTC.

In this sample, this clone turned up once. The chain recombines TRBV15 with TRBJ1-1; unclear D gene. The V end was cut by 0 bases, the J end by 1 base, with 12 bases between. CDR1 is LNHNV, CDR2 YYDKDF, per germline (reference sequence). This CDR3 region has 16 residues. CDR3 bases: TGTGCCACCAGCAGAGATCGGCCGGGGTGGAACACTGAAGCTTTCTTT. Encoded protein: CATSRDRPGWNTEAFF. The full variable domain, with the rest looked up from reference TRBV15 and TRBJ1-1, is DAMVIQNPRYQVTQFGKPVTLSCSQTLNHNVMYWYQQKSSQAPKLLFHYYDKDFNNEADTPDNFQSRRPNTSFCFLDIRSPGLGDTAMYLCATSRDRPGWNTEAFFGQGTRLTVV.

The CDR3 loop reads CASSRSPPGEKLFF. CDR3 coding DNA: TGTGCCAGCAGCCGGTCCCCACCAGGCGAAAAACTGTTTTTT. The rearrangement joins TRBV7-2 to TRBJ1-4, with no clear D. V was cut by 5 bases and J by 8 bases, with 15 bases left in between. There are 14 residues in the CDR3. Germline-derived CDR1 and CDR2 are SGHTA and FQGNSA.

V and J are TRBV5-6 and TRBJ1-6; D unclear. The CDR3 covers 16 residues. V was cut by 3 bases and J by 2 bases, with 12 bases left in between. The germline gives CDR1 SGHDT, CDR2 YYEEEE. CDR3 in amino acids: CASSSGISTYNSPLHF. CDR3 coding DNA: TGTGCCAGCAGCTCCGGGATCTCTACCTATAATTCACCCCTCCACTTT.

The chain couples TRBV5-4 to TRBJ1-2; possible D gene TRBD1, 5 bases. Germline CDR1 and CDR2: SGHNT and YYREEE (reference sequence). V was trimmed by 3 bases and J by 6 bases, leaving 12 bases between them. There are 13 residues in the CDR3. CDR3 bases: TGTGCCAGCAGCTACCGAGGGGCGAATGGCTACACCTTC. This gives the protein CASSYRGANGYTF. The whole variable domain, remainder taken from reference TRBV5-4 and TRBJ1-2, is ETGVTQSPTHLIKTRGQQVTLRCSSQSGHNTVSWYQQALGQGPQFIFQYYREEENGRGNFPPRFSGLQFPNYSSELNVNALELDDSALYLCASSYRGANGYTFGSGTRLTVV.

V usage is TRBV11-2 and J usage is TRBJ2-2; D is uncertain. The V gene's germline CDR1 is SGHAT and CDR2 FQNNGV. V was clipped by 0 bases and J by 7 bases, with 6 bases between them. The CDR3 is 13 amino acids. CDR3 nucleotides: TGTGCCAGCAGCTTAGAGGCGAACGGGGAGCTGTTTTTT. Translated: CASSLEANGELFF.

The chain is built from TRBV7-3 and TRBJ1-2, with 7 nucleotides matching TRBD1. Per germline, CDR1 SGHTA and CDR2 FQGTGA. The V segment lost 5 bases and the J segment 6 bases; nucleotides outside the gene matches: 9. This CDR3 spans 14 amino acids. The CDR3: CASSPGQDADGYTF. CDR3 coding DNA: TGTGCCAGCAGCCCCGGACAGGATGCCGATGGCTACACCTTC. Variable domain in full (rest from reference TRBV7-3 and TRBJ1-2): GAGVSQTPSNKVTEKGKYVELRCDPISGHTALYWYRQSLGQGPEFLIYFQGTGAADDSGLPNDRFFAVRPEGSVSTLKIQRTERGDSAVYLCASSPGQDADGYTFGSGTRLTVV.

The rearrangement uses TRBV7-9 and TRBJ1-2, with D possibly TRBD1 on 6 matching bases. There are 13 residues in the CDR3. CDR1 SEHNR and CDR2 FQNEAQ come from the germline V gene (reference sequence). With 5 bases removed from V and 8 bases from J, the gap between germline ends came to 15 bases. CDR3 nucleotide sequence: TGTGCCAGCAGCCCCGGGGGCGTTTGGGGCTACACCTTC. Its protein is CASSPGGVWGYTF.

This chain's CDR3 is CASSIWGEAFF. The CDR3 nucleotides read TGTGCCAGTAGTATATGGGGGGAAGCTTTCTTT. This chain joins TRBV19 and TRBJ1-1, with D maybe TRBD1 (5 bases). There are 11 residues in the CDR3. The V end was cut by 2 bases, the J end by 8 bases, with 6 bases between. Germline V gives CDR1 LNHDA, CDR2 SQIVND (reference sequence).

CDR3 nucleotides: TGTGCCAGCAGCTCTTGGCCGAGAGAGACCCAGTACTTC. This codes for CASSSWPRETQYF. The chain uses TRBV5-5 and TRBJ2-5, with D unclear. The CDR3 runs 13 residues. The germline CDR1 and CDR2 sequences are SGHKS and YYEKEE (reference sequence). Trimming removed 3 bases at V and 4 bases at J, with 10 bases between.

This clone has just one count. The rearrangement links TRBV5-1 to TRBJ1-1; no firm D call. Germline CDR1 reads SGHRS; CDR2 reads YFSETQ. With 0 bases removed from V and 1 base from J, the gap between germline ends came to 4 bases. The CDR3 extends over 13 amino acids. The CDR3 spells CASSLDWNTEAFF. CDR3 in DNA: TGCGCCAGCAGCTTGGACTGGAACACTGAAGCTTTCTTT.

The genes are TRBV7-8 and TRBJ1-2, with 8 nucleotides matching TRBD1. This CDR3 is built from 15 residues. Germline values: CDR1 SGHVS, CDR2 FQNEAQ. V lost 1 base and J lost 8; bases outside the gene matches: 9. The CDR3 sequence is CASSLGGQGATGYTF. DNA for the CDR3: TGTGCCAGCAGCTTAGGAGGGCAGGGGGCGACGGGCTACACCTTC.

This clone was observed once. The rearrangement joins TRBV2 to TRBJ1-2; D ambiguous. The CDR3 runs 15 residues. Trimming removed 6 bases from V and 4 bases from J, with 18 bases in between. Germline V gene lookup returns CDR1 SNHLY and CDR2 FYNNEI. In DNA, the CDR3 is TGTGCCAGCAGCGACCCAAGGACCGAAAGCTATGGCTACACCTTC. As protein: CASSDPRTESYGYTF.

V usage is TRBV30 and J usage is TRBJ2-3; D is perhaps TRBD1 (5 bases). The CDR3 spans 12 residues. Germline V gives CDR1 GTSNPN, CDR2 SVGIG (reference sequence). Trimming shortened V by 4 bases and J by 6 bases, and 11 bases separated the two germline ends. The CDR3 sequence: CAWTAGRDTQYF. The CDR3 nucleotides read TGTGCCTGGACGGCAGGGCGGGATACGCAGTATTTT. The whole variable domain, remainder taken from reference TRBV30 and TRBJ2-3, is SQTIHQWPATLVQPVGSPLSLECTVEGTSNPNLYWYRQAAGRGLQLLFYSVGIGQISSEVPQNLSASRPQDRQFILSSKKLLLSDSGFYLCAWTAGRDTQYFGPGTRLTVL.

This rearrangement joins TRBV5-4 to TRBJ1-3; 7 bases map to TRBD1. Germline CDR1 reads SGHNT; CDR2 reads YYREEE (reference sequence). The ends lost 4 bases at V and 4 bases at J; junction bases unmatched: 8. The CDR3 runs 15 residues. Here the CDR3 reads CASSPTGAGGNTIYF. Written as DNA, the CDR3 is TGTGCCAGCAGCCCCACAGGGGCTGGAGGAAACACCATATATTTT.

The rearrangement uses TRBV4-1 and TRBJ2-3, with a weak D call TRBD2 (5 bases). V was pared by 1 base and J by 3 bases, with 17 bases between. The CDR3 covers 17 residues. Looked up from germline, CDR1 is MGHRA and CDR2 is YSYEKL. DNA of the CDR3: TGCGCCAGCAGCCAAGCGGCTGACGGGATTGGGACAGATACGCAGTATTTT. Protein product: CASSQAADGIGTDTQYF.

The chain combines TRBV4-2 with TRBJ2-7, with D possibly TRBD2 on 5 matching bases. Trimming shortened V by 1 base and J by 0 bases, and 7 bases separated the two germline ends. The CDR3 has 14 amino acids. Germline assignment: CDR1 LGHNA and CDR2 YNFKEQ. The CDR3 is CASSQGGNSYEQYF. DNA for the CDR3: TGTGCCAGCAGCCAAGGAGGGAACTCCTACGAGCAGTACTTC.

The chain joins TRBV6-5 to TRBJ2-1, with D maybe TRBD2 (6 bases). This CDR3 comprises 14 residues. Between the trimmed V and J ends, which lost 5 bases and 8 bases, there was a span of 16 bases. CDR1 is MNHEY and CDR2 is SVGAGI in the germline V gene. The CDR3 sequence is CASSRGLPIDEQFF. The CDR3 DNA reads as TGTGCCAGCAGTCGGGGACTCCCTATAGATGAGCAGTTCTTC.

This clone was recorded once. The genes are TRBV18 and TRBJ2-2, with 8 bases identical to TRBD1. Trimming took 3 bases from V and 4 from J; bases not matched to a gene: 10. CDR1 KGHSH and CDR2 LQKENI come from the germline V gene. This CDR3 is built from 17 residues. CDR3 nucleotide sequence: TGTGCCAGCTCACCGAACACCCCAGGGGGCCGCACCGGGGAGCTGTTTTTT. It codes for CASSPNTPGGRTGELFF.

Written as DNA, the CDR3 is TGTGCCAGCAGCTTAGTGTCAGGAATGTCGTATGGCTACACCTTC. This translates into CASSLVSGMSYGYTF. The V call is TRBV7-2, the J call TRBJ1-2, with D unresolved. In germline, CDR1 is SGHTA, CDR2 FQGNSA. The CDR3 runs to 15 residues. Trimming left V 1 base short and J 5 bases short, with 14 bases between.

The V call is TRBV5-1, the J call TRBJ1-1, with a possible D match to TRBD1 (6 bases). CDR1 SGHRS and CDR2 YFSETQ come from the germline V gene. The length of the CDR3 is 12 residues. The V end was cut by 6 bases, the J end by 5 bases, with 11 bases between. The CDR3 nucleotides read TGCGCCAGCATGGGACAAGGTACTGAAGCTTTCTTT. This gives the protein CASMGQGTEAFF.

The chain is built from TRBV11-1 and TRBJ1-1, with TRBD1 identical over 8 bases. From germline, CDR1 is SGHAT and CDR2 FQDESV (reference sequence). V trimming: 3 bases; J trimming: 6 bases; junction bases outside the gene matches: 6. The CDR3 totals 14 residues. CDR3 loop: CASSFGQGEAEAFF. The CDR3 DNA reads as TGTGCCAGCAGCTTTGGACAGGGCGAAGCTGAAGCTTTCTTT.

The chain joins TRBV20-1 to TRBJ2-7; no reliable D call. The germline V and J ends were trimmed by 3 bases and 3 bases, with 6 bases remaining between them. CDR3 length: 11 amino acids. In germline, CDR1 is DFQATT, CDR2 SNEGSKA (reference sequence). The CDR3 bases are TGCAGTGCTAGTTCGGGCTACGAGCAGTACTTC. Its translation: CSASSGYEQYF.

The chain combines TRBV7-9 with TRBJ1-5; D not certain. Germline V lookup: CDR1 SEHNR, CDR2 FQNEAQ (reference sequence). The CDR3 spans 16 residues. The V and J ends lost 1 base and 3 bases respectively, with 13 bases between them. Written as DNA, the CDR3 is TGTGCCAGCAGCTTAGGGACTAGTTCCCCCAATCAGCCCCAGCATTTT. It is translated as CASSLGTSSPNQPQHF. The complete variable domain, with remaining parts taken from reference TRBV7-9 and TRBJ1-5, reads DTGVSQNPRHKITKRGQNVTFRCDPISEHNRLYWYRQTLGQGPEFLTYFQNEAQLEKSRLLSDRFSAERPKGSFSTLEIQRTEQGDSAMYLCASSLGTSSPNQPQHFGDGTRLSIL.

CDR3 bases: TGTGCCAGTAGTTCTCACAGGGGGCCTAACTATGGCTACACCTTC. This sequence encodes CASSSHRGPNYGYTF. The chain employs TRBV19 and TRBJ1-2, with 9 nucleotides matching TRBD1. The CDR3 totals 15 residues. Germline CDR1 and CDR2: LNHDA and SQIVND (reference sequence). V shed 5 bases, J shed 0 bases, and the junction held 4 bases outside the gene matches.

Turning to this clone: Other DNA sequences from this sample encode an identical CDR3 as well. V is TRBV27 and J is TRBJ2-7, with TRBD1 as a possible D gene (6 bases). Between the trimmed V and J ends, which lost 2 bases and 2 bases, there was a span of 13 bases. CDR3 length: 15 residues. Germline CDR1 and CDR2: MNHEY and SMNVEV (reference sequence). The CDR3 DNA is TGTGCCAGCAGTTTAAGCAGGGGAGATACCTACGAGCAGTACTTC. Translated, it gives CASSLSRGDTYEQYF.

This chain connects TRBV12-5 to TRBJ1-1, with 8 bases aligning to TRBD1. Germline V gives CDR1 LGHNT, CDR2 FRNRAP. V lost 6 bases, J lost 4 bases, and 7 bases stayed unmatched. The CDR3 is made up of 14 amino acids. This CDR3 reads CASGIQGGITEAFF. As DNA, the CDR3 is TGTGCTAGTGGAATACAGGGGGGGATCACTGAAGCTTTCTTT.